Detailed here is one T cell receptor beta chain. What it recognizes is unknown. Trimming removed 6 bases from V and 5 bases from J, with 11 bases in between. This CDR3 contains 12 residues. Looked up from germline, CDR1 is MNHNS and CDR2 is SASEGT. Only in-frame clones appear in the TCRdb table, and some are missing; sequencing was by immunoSEQ multiplex PCR. Here the sample spans 11,000 or so clones, roughly 85% being singletons. The sample belongs to a study of tumor-infiltrating lymphocytes in localized non-small cell lung cancer. Study information: The cohort mixed smokers and never-smokers, several histologies, and some post-neoadjuvant-chemotherapy samples.

Study-wide findings and caveats: Technical variation could not be separated from intratumor heterogeneity here. Compared with uninvolved lung, tumors showed higher T cell infiltration by TCRbeta sequencing.

Sequencing was done on a sample of uninvolved lung tissue not adjacent to the tumor. V is TRBV6-1 and J is TRBJ2-7, with D perhaps matching TRBD1 (6 bases). This receptor was taken from a human donor with non-small cell lung cancer. DNA of the CDR3: TGTGCCAGCAGGGGCACAGGGAACGAGCAGTACTTC. Translation: CASRGTGNEQYF.